The 32 T cell receptor beta chains presented below share a single source sample, sequenced in a study of cytomegalovirus exposure and HLA in healthy donors. With 60 Vbeta and 13 Jbeta primers, the PCR was carried out. Assay: immunoSEQ multiplex PCR; the TCRdb copy retains only in-frame clones and omits some. The sample consists of some 130,000 clones, approximately 62% of them appearing once. The sample was PBMCs. The receptors shown here come from a human donor in good health.

The V gene is TRBV6-6, the J gene TRBJ2-7, with TRBD1 matching 9 bases. The length of the CDR3 is 14 residues. Germline CDR1 MNHNY, CDR2 SVGAGI (reference sequence). J was trimmed by 3 bases and V by 6 bases; bases with no gene match: 6. The CDR3 DNA follows: TGTGCCAGCAGCCAGGGACAGGGAGGCTACGAGCAGTACTTC. Translation: CASSQGQGGYEQYF.

In DNA form, the CDR3 reads TGTGCCAGCTCACCTACAGCAATTGAGACCCAGTACTTC. The encoded protein is CASSPTAIETQYF. The chain combines TRBV18 with TRBJ2-5; D unresolved. Trimming took 3 bases from V and 5 from J, leaving 10 bases between them. The CDR3 length is 13 residues. Germline CDR1 reads KGHSH; CDR2 reads LQKENI.

This clone has just a few counts. The V call is TRBV27, the J call TRBJ1-1; D possibly corresponds to TRBD1 (5 bases). From germline, CDR1 is MNHEY and CDR2 SMNVEV (reference sequence). Trimming shortened V by 6 bases and J by 0 bases, and 14 bases separated the two germline ends. The CDR3 runs to 15 residues. The CDR3 DNA follows: TGTGCCAGCAGCCAGCGGGGGACGGTGAACACTGAAGCTTTCTTT. Amino acid sequence: CASSQRGTVNTEAFF.

V and J are TRBV28 and TRBJ2-5; D is ambiguous. The CDR3 covers 16 residues. Trimming stripped 3 bases from V and 3 bases from J, with 17 bases between. CDR1 and CDR2 from the germline V gene are MDHEN and SYDVKM. The CDR3 DNA sequence: TGTGCCAGCAGTTTGTCGGGTCCGTACTGGAAAGAGACCCAGTACTTC. This gives the protein CASSLSGPYWKETQYF. The variable domain in full, with the rest retrieved from reference TRBV28 and TRBJ2-5, is DVKVTQSSRYLVKRTGEKVFLECVQDMDHENMFWYRQDPGLGLRLIYFSYDVKMKEKGDIPEGYSVSREKKERFSLILESASTNQTSMYLCASSLSGPYWKETQYFGPGTRLLVL.

The rearrangement links TRBV10-3 to TRBJ2-5; no reliable D call. Germline-derived CDR1 and CDR2 are ENHRY and SYGVKD. The V gene lost 3 bases and the J gene lost 5 bases, with 7 bases spanning the gap. The CDR3 sequence is 12 residues long. The DNA for the CDR3 is TGTGCCATCAGTGAACTCCGGGAGACCCAGTACTTC. Amino acids: CAISELRETQYF.

This sequence joins TRBV5-8 and TRBJ2-3; D might be TRBD1 (5 bases). From germline, CDR1 is SGHTS and CDR2 YDEGEE. This CDR3 is 15 amino acids long. Trimming took 4 bases from V and 0 from J, leaving 12 bases between them. The CDR3 DNA sequence: TGTGCCAGCAGCCCTTGGGGCTCCAGCACAGATACGCAGTATTTT. Protein product: CASSPWGSSTDTQYF.

This chain uses TRBV27 with TRBJ1-5, with D perhaps matching TRBD1 (5 bases). The germline gives CDR1 MNHEY, CDR2 SMNVEV (reference sequence). The V gene lost 5 bases and the J gene lost 1 base, with 21 bases spanning the gap. CDR3 length: 18 residues. CDR3: CASSPRGRVAGSNQPQHF. In DNA, the CDR3 is TGTGCCAGCAGTCCCCGGGGCAGGGTGGCGGGAAGCAATCAGCCCCAGCATTTT.

The V gene is TRBV6-5, the J gene TRBJ1-6; 9 bases are shared with TRBD1. The CDR3 extends over 15 amino acids. Germline CDR1 MNHEY, CDR2 SVGAGI. After removal of 2 bases from V and 10 bases from J, the junction contained 6 bases not matched to a gene. The CDR3 is CASSYHRGRRSPLHF. CDR3 nucleotide sequence: TGTGCCAGCAGTTACCACAGGGGGCGGAGGTCACCCCTCCACTTT.

The gene calls are TRBV18 and TRBJ1-1; 7 nucleotides align to TRBD1. The CDR3 runs to 14 residues. Germline trimming cut 4 bases from V and 2 bases from J; bases unmatched to any gene: 4. The germline CDR1 and CDR2 sequences are KGHSH and LQKENI. Written as DNA, the CDR3 is TGTGCCAGCTCACGGGGACAGCTTAACACTGAAGCTTTCTTT. Protein product: CASSRGQLNTEAFF.

CDR3 sequence: CASSPIRGTGVTYEQYF. The DNA of the CDR3 is TGTGCCAGCAGCCCCATCCGGGGGACAGGGGTGACCTACGAGCAGTACTTC. V gene TRBV11-2 combines with J gene TRBJ2-7, with 10 bases that match TRBD1. Germline CDR1 reads SGHAT; CDR2 reads FQNNGV. CDR3 length: 17 residues. After removal of 5 bases from V and 2 bases from J, the junction contained 12 bases not matched to a gene.

This clone showed up just a few times. The CDR3 is CASSPGTDTQYF. CDR3 coding DNA: TGTGCCAGCAGCCCCGGGACAGATACGCAGTATTTT. The chain has TRBV5-6 and TRBJ2-3; unclear D gene. The CDR3 has 12 amino acids. The V end lost 4 bases, the J end lost 3 bases, and 6 bases lay between the germline ends. Germline CDR1 SGHDT, CDR2 YYEEEE. The whole variable domain, filled in from reference TRBV5-6 and TRBJ2-3, reads DAGVTQSPTHLIKTRGQQVTLRCSPKSGHDTVSWYQQALGQGPQFIFQYYEEEERQRGNFPDRFSGHQFPNYSSELNVNALLLGDSALYLCASSPGTDTQYFGPGTRLTVL.

CDR3 nucleotide sequence: TGTGCCAGCAGCCCGCGGAGAGTGGGGGGGCTCCTTTTGTACGAGCAGTACTTC. Encoded protein: CASSPRRVGGLLLYEQYF. This chain joins TRBV5-6 and TRBJ2-7, with D perhaps TRBD2 (7 bases). Germline CDR1 is SGHDT and CDR2 is YYEEEE. Trimming removed 4 bases at V and 4 bases at J, with 27 bases between. The CDR3 contains 18 residues.

This rearrangement joins TRBV4-3 to TRBJ2-3; D unclear. V dropped 0 bases and J dropped 2 bases, with 15 bases sitting between them. The CDR3 loop spans 17 amino acids. Germline CDR1 LGHNA, CDR2 YSLEER. The CDR3 DNA reads as TGCGCCAGCAGCCAAGAGGGTACAGTGGGCACCACAGATACGCAGTATTTT. Protein: CASSQEGTVGTTDTQYF.

The V and J genes are TRBV25-1 and TRBJ2-1; 7 positions agree with TRBD2. The CDR3 contains 15 residues. CDR1 and CDR2 from the germline V gene are MGHDK and SYGVNS. The J segment lost 5 bases and the V segment lost 4 bases, leaving 8 bases of the junction unmatched. CDR3 sequence: CASSVVGGPHNEQFF. As DNA, the CDR3 is TGTGCCAGCAGTGTGGTGGGAGGGCCCCACAATGAGCAGTTCTTC.

The chain is built from TRBV27 and TRBJ2-1, with 10 bases identical to TRBD2. The CDR3 runs 19 residues. The V segment lost 0 bases and the J segment 2 bases; nucleotides outside the gene matches: 10. The V gene's germline CDR1 is MNHEY and CDR2 SMNVEV (reference sequence). CDR3 nucleotide sequence: TGTGCCAGCAGTTTATCGGCTAGCGGGAGCGATTACCCCTACAATGAGCAGTTCTTC. Translated: CASSLSASGSDYPYNEQFF.

This chain uses TRBV27 with TRBJ2-3; 7 positions match TRBD2. The CDR3 consists of 15 residues. Germline CDR1 and CDR2: MNHEY and SMNVEV (reference sequence). V was clipped by 5 bases and J by 5 bases; unmatched bases: 10. The CDR3 DNA reads TGTGCCAGCAGTCCATCAGGACTAGTGGGAGATACGCAGTATTTT. Amino acids: CASSPSGLVGDTQYF.

The chain has TRBV5-4 and TRBJ2-1; 12 nucleotides match TRBD2. The trim removed 3 bases at V and 6 bases at J, leaving 4 bases unmatched. CDR1 and CDR2 from the germline V gene are SGHNT and YYREEE (reference sequence). The CDR3 runs to 15 residues. Here the CDR3 reads CASSSASGRVNEQFF. Here the CDR3 DNA reads TGTGCCAGCAGCTCCGCTAGCGGGAGGGTCAATGAGCAGTTCTTC.

V and J are TRBV18 and TRBJ2-7; tentative D call: TRBD1 (5 bases). This CDR3 is 14 amino acids long. V was shortened by 3 bases and J by 4 bases, with 13 bases between the two germline ends. Germline V gene lookup returns CDR1 KGHSH and CDR2 LQKENI. The CDR3 sequence is CASSPSQGGYEQYF. DNA for the CDR3: TGTGCCAGCTCACCTTCTCAGGGTGGATACGAGCAGTACTTC.

The chain links TRBV29-1 to TRBJ1-2; D is unclear. The germline V gene encodes CDR1 SQVTM and CDR2 ANQGSEA. The V end lost 1 base, the J end lost 3 bases, and 12 bases lay between the germline ends. The CDR3 sequence is 14 residues long. CDR3 DNA sequence: TGCAGCGTTGAAGGCCGGGATAGGGACTATGGCTACACCTTC. It codes for CSVEGRDRDYGYTF.

This clone was seen more than once but under ten times. This chain links TRBV23-1 with TRBJ2-7, with 10 nucleotides matching TRBD1. TRBV23-1 falls under the ORF class, with uncertain function. The J segment lost 5 bases and the V segment lost 0 bases, leaving 4 bases of the junction unmatched. This CDR3 has 15 amino acids. CDR3 loop: CASSQSRQGADEQYF. The CDR3 DNA reads as TGCGCCAGCAGTCAATCGCGACAGGGGGCCGACGAGCAGTACTTC.

The CDR3, as DNA: TGTGCCAGCAGCTTAACCGGGACAGGGAACTACGAGCAGTACTTC. As protein: CASSLTGTGNYEQYF. The V call is TRBV11-3, the J call TRBJ2-7, with 9 bases matching TRBD1. The germline gives CDR1 SGHNT, CDR2 YENEEA. Losses at the gene ends were 2 bases for V and 3 bases for J; bases not matched to a gene: 5. The CDR3 runs 15 residues.

This sequence joins TRBV29-1 and TRBJ2-7; 8 bases align to TRBD1. The length of the CDR3 is 13 residues. The germline V gene has CDR1 SQVTM and CDR2 ANQGSEA. The V and J ends lost 7 bases and 2 bases, in that order; junction bases with no gene match: 7. CDR3 region: CSGTGQGTYEQYF. CDR3 in DNA: TGCAGCGGGACCGGACAGGGCACCTACGAGCAGTACTTC.

V is TRBV21-1 and J is TRBJ2-1; the D call TRBD1 from the table was never checked on the DNA. TRBV21-1 is given as a pseudogene. This CDR3 region has 15 residues. DNA for the CDR3: TGTGCCAGCAGCTTGCACAGGGGGCGATACAATGAGCAGTTCTTC. It encodes CASSLHRGRYNEQFF.

The CDR3: CASSPSGRTGELFF. CDR3 in DNA: TGTGCCAGCAGCCCTAGCGGGAGAACCGGGGAGCTGTTTTTT. This chain links TRBV14 with TRBJ2-2, with 10 bases that match TRBD2. There are 14 residues in the CDR3. V lost 4 bases, J lost 5 bases, and 1 base stayed unmatched. CDR1 and CDR2 from the germline V gene are SGHDN and FVKESK.

The rearrangement joins TRBV7-3 to TRBJ2-7; 7 bases align to TRBD2. After removal of 3 bases from V and 6 bases from J, the junction contained 8 bases not matched to a gene. Per the germline V gene, CDR1 is SGHTA and CDR2 is FQGTGA. The CDR3 is 14 amino acids. The CDR3 DNA sequence: TGTGCCAGCAGCTTTTCACTAGCGATGGGCGAGCAGTACTTC. It specifies CASSFSLAMGEQYF.

The chain carries TRBV7-2 and TRBJ2-7, with 10 positions matching TRBD2. With 1 base clipped from V and 4 bases from J, the junction kept 7 bases outside the gene matches. Per germline, CDR1 SGHTA and CDR2 FQGNSA. The CDR3 is 16 residues long. Here the CDR3 DNA reads TGTGCCAGCAGCTTAGAGGGTAGCGGGAGGTCGTACGAGCAGTACTTC. Amino acid sequence: CASSLEGSGRSYEQYF.

The rearrangement links TRBV28 to TRBJ2-5; 15 bases map to TRBD2. Unmatched junction bases numbered 16, after V lost 5 bases and J lost 0 bases. The CDR3 loop spans 21 amino acids. The V gene's germline CDR1 is MDHEN and CDR2 SYDVKM. The CDR3 region has the DNA TGTGCCAGCAGTCCAACCCCCCAGGGACTAGCGGGAGGCCGCTACCAAGAGACCCAGTACTTC. This codes for CASSPTPQGLAGGRYQETQYF.

The chain carries TRBV19 and TRBJ1-2; D might be TRBD1 (5 bases). The germline gives CDR1 LNHDA, CDR2 SQIVND (reference sequence). The CDR3 covers 17 residues. The V end lost 3 bases, the J end lost 5 bases, and 22 bases lay between the germline ends. The CDR3 protein is CASSIATSDTLGYGYTF. Written as DNA, the CDR3 is TGTGCCAGTAGTATCGCAACTTCGGACACCCTAGGGTATGGCTACACCTTC.

This clone was seen a handful of times. The rearrangement joins TRBV5-6 to TRBJ1-4; D ambiguous. Germline values: CDR1 SGHDT, CDR2 YYEEEE. Trimming left V 1 base short and J 7 bases short, with 11 bases between. The CDR3 is 14 amino acids. The CDR3 spells CASSLLLSSEKLFF. The CDR3 region has the DNA TGTGCCAGCAGCTTGCTACTTTCGAGTGAAAAACTGTTTTTT. The variable domain in full, completed from reference TRBV5-6 and TRBJ1-4, reads DAGVTQSPTHLIKTRGQQVTLRCSPKSGHDTVSWYQQALGQGPQFIFQYYEEEERQRGNFPDRFSGHQFPNYSSELNVNALLLGDSALYLCASSLLLSSEKLFFGSGTQLSVL.

The CDR3 spells CASSQVSGSSYEQYF. CDR3 nucleotides: TGCGCCAGCAGCCAAGTTAGCGGGAGCTCCTACGAGCAGTACTTC. This chain connects TRBV4-1 to TRBJ2-7; 9 bases are a match to TRBD2. From germline, CDR1 is MGHRA and CDR2 YSYEKL. The CDR3 has 15 residues. V was clipped by 1 base and J by 0 bases; unmatched bases: 1.

This clone was detected only a few times. This sequence joins TRBV28 and TRBJ1-2, with TRBD1 matching over 7 bases. CDR3 length equals 16 residues. The V and J ends lost 5 bases and 4 bases, in that order; junction bases with no gene match: 13. Germline V gene sequence: CDR1 MDHEN, CDR2 SYDVKM. In DNA form, the CDR3 reads TGTGCCAGCAGTCCCCAGGGACAGCCGCAAGGCTATGGCTACACCTTC. This gives the protein CASSPQGQPQGYGYTF.

This clone was seen just once. The chain carries TRBV4-1 and TRBJ2-7, with a weak D call TRBD1 (6 bases). The length of the CDR3 is 15 residues. Deletions cut 4 bases from V and 4 bases from J, with 17 bases between. Germline loops: CDR1 MGHRA, CDR2 YSYEKL. The CDR3 DNA reads as TGCGCCAGCAGCCCATCGTGGGCAGGGGATTACGAGCAGTACTTC. Protein: CASSPSWAGDYEQYF.